This T cell receptor (beta chain) was observed in a study of identical twins. CDR3 size: 14 residues. V lost 6 bases and J lost 6, with 18 bases in between. Germline CDR1 and CDR2: ENHRY and SYGVKD. TCRdb called the 5' RACE reads again in MiXCR, with one record for every CDR3 protein. This sample has about 100,000 distinct CDR3 sequences, with less than 6.5% found just once. This clonotype was counted at least ten times. What was sequenced was memory T cells sorted from blood. V usage is TRBV10-3 and J usage is TRBJ2-7; D may be TRBD2 (5 bases). This TCR derives from a woman aged 50 to 60 in good health. CDR3 amino acids: CAIRPDLTSSEQYF. The CDR3 DNA reads as TGTGCCATCAGACCGGACTTGACATCGAGCGAGCAGTACTTC.